Each of the 11 T cell receptor beta chains below was sequenced from the same sample in a study of cytomegalovirus exposure and HLA in healthy donors. 60 Vbeta and 13 Jbeta primers were used in PCR. The repertoire was sequenced with immunoSEQ multiplex PCR; TCRdb's copy has only in-frame clones and lacks some. The table has hundreds of thousands of clones, 70% to 80% seen once. The sequencing sample was made of PBMCs. The origin of the receptors is a woman aged 30 to 39 in good health and CMV-seronegative.

This clone was found once. CDR3 in amino acids: CASSLGQAGKGEKLFF. As DNA, the CDR3 is TGTGCCAGCAGCTTAGGACAGGCCGGGAAAGGCGAAAAACTGTTTTTT. The chain uses TRBV7-8 and TRBJ1-4; D might be TRBD1 (6 bases). Trimming cost V 1 base and J 8 bases, with 17 bases left between them. Germline V gene lookup returns CDR1 SGHVS and CDR2 FQNEAQ. The CDR3 covers 16 residues.

The chain joins TRBV6-6 to TRBJ1-2; D ambiguous. The germline gives CDR1 MNHNY, CDR2 SVGAGI (reference sequence). With 5 bases removed from V and 8 bases from J, the gap between germline ends came to 9 bases. The CDR3 sequence is 11 residues long. The CDR3 DNA is TGTGCCAGCAGTGAGGGAAACGGCTACACCTTC. This codes for CASSEGNGYTF.

The chain links TRBV5-6 to TRBJ2-1, with 12 bases identical to TRBD2. This CDR3 is built from 19 residues. Germline loops: CDR1 SGHDT, CDR2 YYEEEE. Trimming removed 4 bases from V and 7 bases from J; junction bases left unmatched: 18. Written as DNA, the CDR3 is TGTGCCAGCAGCCAAAGGACTAGCGGGATAAGGAATGATCGTAATGAGCAGTTCTTC. Translating gives CASSQRTSGIRNDRNEQFF.

The chain uses TRBV10-3 and TRBJ1-2, with 8 bases matching TRBD1. This CDR3 region has 16 residues. Per the germline V gene, CDR1 is ENHRY and CDR2 is SYGVKD. V was pared by 2 bases and J by 5 bases, with 10 bases of the junction left unmatched. DNA for the CDR3: TGTGCCATCAGTGAGACTGTGACAGGGGTAGAATATGGCTACACCTTC. It codes for CAISETVTGVEYGYTF.

This clone occurred once. The chain is built from TRBV10-3 and TRBJ2-2; 10 positions match TRBD1. The ends lost 6 bases at V and 6 bases at J; junction bases unmatched: 10. Germline-derived CDR1 and CDR2 are ENHRY and SYGVKD. This CDR3 is built from 16 residues. The CDR3: CAIRPDRGRGSGELFF. DNA for the CDR3: TGTGCCATCAGACCAGACAGGGGGCGTGGATCCGGGGAGCTGTTTTTT.

The rearrangement joins TRBV5-8 to TRBJ1-6; 8 positions agree with TRBD1. The CDR3 sequence is 14 residues long. V trimming: 6 bases; J trimming: 8 bases; junction bases outside the gene matches: 7. CDR1 is SGHTS and CDR2 is YDEGEE in the germline V gene. This CDR3 reads CASIPQGAHSPLHF. Written as DNA, the CDR3 is TGTGCCAGCATACCCCAGGGGGCGCATTCACCCCTCCACTTT.

For this clone: Compared with germline, one end of the junction differs, possibly owing to a read error. Other DNA sequences in the same sample also yield this CDR3. The rearrangement links TRBV6-5 to TRBJ1-1; D possibly corresponds to TRBD1 (6 bases). Germline-derived CDR1 and CDR2 are MNHEY and SVGAGI. The CDR3 runs 14 residues. CDR3 sequence: CASSKLDRNTEAFF. CDR3 nucleotide sequence: TGTGCTAGCAGTAAACTGGACAGAAACACTGAAGCTTTCTTT.

The rearrangement uses TRBV6-6 and TRBJ2-2, with D maybe TRBD2 (5 bases). This CDR3 is built from 14 residues. Germline values: CDR1 MNHNY, CDR2 SVGAGI (reference sequence). V lost 5 bases to trimming and J lost 8 bases, with 15 bases between them. For the CDR3, the DNA is TGTGCCAGCAGTCTACTAGGAGCGGCAGGGGAGCTGTTTTTT. Its translation is CASSLLGAAGELFF.

The rearrangement links TRBV5-1 to TRBJ1-6, with D tentatively TRBD1 (5 bases). Germline CDR1 reads SGHRS; CDR2 reads YFSETQ. V lost 4 bases and J 5 bases, leaving 10 bases between the germline ends. The length of the CDR3 is 14 residues. CDR3 sequence (DNA): TGCGCCAGCAGCGGGGGACTGAATAATTCACCCCTCCACTTT. Encoded protein: CASSGGLNNSPLHF.

The chain joins TRBV13 to TRBJ1-6, with TRBD1 identical over 10 bases. The CDR3 is 14 amino acids. Germline CDR1 is PRHDT and CDR2 is FYEKMQ (reference sequence). V dropped 4 bases and J dropped 10; count of bases not matched to a gene: 4. CDR3 loop: CASSWDRGESPLHF. The CDR3 DNA reads TGTGCCAGCAGCTGGGACAGGGGAGAATCACCCCTCCACTTT.

The V and J genes are TRBV7-8 and TRBJ2-1; 7 bases match TRBD2. V trimming: 3 bases; J trimming: 6 bases; junction bases outside the gene matches: 5. Germline CDR1 and CDR2: SGHVS and FQNEAQ. This CDR3 is built from 14 residues. CDR3 residues: CASSFGGTTNEQFF. The CDR3 bases are TGTGCCAGCAGCTTTGGCGGGACTACCAATGAGCAGTTCTTC.